This T cell receptor beta chain was recorded in a study of cytomegalovirus exposure and HLA in healthy donors. Points from the study as a whole: Researchers catalogued 160 or so TCR beta chains as cytomegalovirus-associated. A missense DCLRE1C variant was associated with V- and J-gene trimming of TCR beta chains in a later analysis, and an independent cohort replicated the association.

CDR1 and CDR2 from the germline V gene are MNHEY and SVGAGI. Losses at the gene ends were 2 bases for V and 2 bases for J; bases not matched to a gene: 6. The CDR3 covers 16 residues. The PCR contained 60 Vbeta and 13 Jbeta primers. Libraries were prepared by immunoSEQ multiplex PCR; TCRdb keeps only in-frame clonotypes and omits some of them. The table has over 80,000 clones, approximately 71% seen once; the top ten hold approximately 16%. To note about this clone: Its target is unknown.

V and J are TRBV6-5 and TRBJ2-7; 10 nucleotides align to TRBD1. The sample consisted of PBMCs. This TCR came from a woman between 18 and 29 years old in good health and CMV-seropositive. This CDR3 reads CASSYPSGTGAYEQYF. CDR3 coding DNA: TGTGCCAGCAGTTACCCATCCGGGACAGGGGCCTACGAGCAGTACTTC.